This entry features one TCR beta chain sequence. Produced via immunoSEQ multiplex PCR; TCRdb's table is partial and in-frame only. Of about 73,000 clones in the sample, roughly 87% were seen once. V was clipped by 7 bases and J by 1 base, with 17 bases between them. Germline V gene lookup returns CDR1 WNHNN and CDR2 SYGVQD (reference sequence). This CDR3 region has 16 residues. This specimen comes from a study of blood T cell repertoires in COVID-19. V gene TRBV10-1 combines with J gene TRBJ1-5, with a tentative D call TRBD1 (6 bases). This clonotype originated in an elderly man with acute or convalescent COVID-19. Material: peripheral blood. This CDR3 is CASTRAGVRSNQPQHF. Written as DNA, the CDR3 is TGCGCCAGCACAAGAGCAGGGGTACGGAGCAATCAGCCCCAGCATTTT.